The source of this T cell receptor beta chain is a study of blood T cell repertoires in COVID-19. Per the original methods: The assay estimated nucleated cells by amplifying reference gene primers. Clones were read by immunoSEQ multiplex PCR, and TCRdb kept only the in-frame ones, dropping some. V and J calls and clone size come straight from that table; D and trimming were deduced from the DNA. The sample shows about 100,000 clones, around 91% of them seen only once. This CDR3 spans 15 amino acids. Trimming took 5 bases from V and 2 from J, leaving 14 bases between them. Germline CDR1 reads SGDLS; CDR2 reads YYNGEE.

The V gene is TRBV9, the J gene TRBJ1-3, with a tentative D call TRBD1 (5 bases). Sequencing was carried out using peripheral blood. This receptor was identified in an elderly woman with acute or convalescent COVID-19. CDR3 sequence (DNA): TGTGCCAGCAGTTGGGGTTCGGGGGCTGGAAACACCATATATTTT. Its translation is CASSWGSGAGNTIYF.